The subject of this entry is one TCR beta chain. The antigen is unknown. This record comes from a study of tumor-infiltrating lymphocytes in localized non-small cell lung cancer. Overall study: Some samples were collected after neoadjuvant chemotherapy; smokers, never-smokers and several histologies were included. Overall study results and limits: Higher tumor T cell infiltration than in uninvolved lung was supported by TCRbeta sequencing.

Assay used: immunoSEQ multiplex PCR; TCRdb lists only in-frame clones, some missing. Of approximately 15,000 clones in the sample, 70% to 80% are singletons; the top ten hold roughly 4%. The receptor was isolated from a human donor with non-small cell lung cancer. Sequencing was done on a sample of lung tumor tissue.

CDR3 region: CATGRVSYNEQFF. Written as DNA, the CDR3 is TGTGCCACTGGGCGGGTGTCCTACAATGAGCAGTTCTTC. This chain connects TRBV2 to TRBJ2-1, with D perhaps matching TRBD2 (5 bases). Germline V gene lookup returns CDR1 SNHLY and CDR2 FYNNEI. This CDR3 comprises 13 residues. Trimming shortened V by 10 bases and J by 1 base, and 11 bases separated the two germline ends.